The clone carrying this TCR beta chain occurred once. Its target is unknown. This entry belongs to a study of a mutant IDH1 vaccine in newly diagnosed glioma. Looking at the study overall: Vaccines were begun 4-6 weeks after radiotherapy alone, or with temozolomide cycles. Males made up approximately 62% and females roughly 38% of treated patients, whose mean age was roughly 40 years. The earlier regimen, radiotherapy, temozolomide, or both, was most often both.

V dropped 2 bases and J dropped 3; count of bases not matched to a gene: 11. The V gene's germline CDR1 is GTSNPN and CDR2 SVGIG (reference sequence). The CDR3 covers 17 residues. Indicated time point: week 23, last vaccination. It was 300 ug of mutant IDH1 20-mer peptide that made up each vaccine dose, given with topical imiquimod. Diagnosis in the donors showed new WHO grade 3 or 4 astrocytomas that were IDH1-mutant and ATRX-lost. Libraries were prepared by immunoSEQ multiplex PCR; TCRdb keeps only in-frame clonotypes and omits some of them. This repertoire shows some 70,000 clones, approximately 87% found once; its top ten account for 13%.

The sequence was collected from a young man with glioma. The chain is built from TRBV30 and TRBJ2-1; TRBD2 matches at 9 bases. The sequencing here drew on PBMCs, taken from a glioma patient whose treatment included an IDH1 peptide vaccine. The CDR3 reads CAWSFEGLANYYNEQFF. CDR3 nucleotide sequence: TGTGCCTGGAGTTTCGAAGGACTAGCGAATTACTACAATGAGCAGTTCTTC. Drawing the rest from reference TRBV30 and TRBJ2-1, the complete variable domain is SQTIHQWPATLVQPVGSPLSLECTVEGTSNPNLYWYRQAAGRGLQLLFYSVGIGQISSEVPQNLSASRPQDRQFILSSKKLLLSDSGFYLCAWSFEGLANYYNEQFFGPGTRLTVL.